This T cell receptor beta chain appears in the sequencing data of a study of blood T cells in healthy people across ages. Primed by a sample-barcoded 5' primer and a J-beta primer mix, a second PCR proceeded for 7 to 11 cycles. Each cDNA was tagged by a template-switch adaptor containing 12 random nucleotides. Via MiXCR, TCRdb re-called the 5' RACE reads, giving one row per CDR3 protein. The sample lists roughly 1.7 million distinct CDR3 sequences, roughly 32% occurring once. Study-wide points: Comparison with aged donors showed that long-lived donors had more naive CD4+ cells and higher diversity.

Notes on this clonotype: Its antigen is not known. The germline gene is not matched at one end of the junction; a read error may be the cause.

The receptor's source is a woman in her 30s in good health. Sequenced material: blood.

CDR3 DNA sequence: TGCGCCAGCAACTTGGTTCCGGGGAACTATGGCTACACCTTC. Translation gives CASNLVPGNYGYTF. V is TRBV5-1 and J is TRBJ1-2; D is unresolved. The CDR3 runs 14 residues. The germline V gene encodes CDR1 SGHRS and CDR2 YFSETQ. Filled out from reference TRBV5-1 and TRBJ1-2, the complete variable domain reads KAGVTQTPRYLIKTRGQQVTLSCSPISGHRSVSWYQQTPGQGLQFLFEYFSETQRNKGNFPGRFSGRQFSNSRSEMNVSTLELGDSALYLCASNLVPGNYGYTFGSGTRLTVV.